Shown below are 14 T cell receptor beta chains from a single sample sequenced in a study of blood T cell repertoires in COVID-19. TCRdb's table, derived via immunoSEQ multiplex PCR, lists solely in-frame clones and lacks some. Altogether around 260,000 clones are present, approximately 85% being singletons, with the ten largest covering around 4.5%. The sequencing input was PBMCs or T cells enriched from blood (not recorded which). The origin of the receptors is a woman in her 30s who had recovered from COVID-19.

The rearrangement links TRBV10-3 to TRBJ2-1, with a tentative D call TRBD1 (6 bases). V gave up 8 bases and J gave up 7 bases, with 12 bases separating them. The CDR3 is 12 amino acids. Germline values: CDR1 ENHRY, CDR2 SYGVKD. CDR3 nucleotides: TGTGCCATCTCACAGGGAGAGAATGAGCAGTTCTTC. This codes for CAISQGENEQFF.

This chain joins TRBV27 and TRBJ1-2; possible D gene TRBD1, 5 bases. V was cut by 5 bases and J by 8 bases, with 15 bases left in between. This CDR3 spans 13 amino acids. The germline gives CDR1 MNHEY, CDR2 SMNVEV (reference sequence). The CDR3 loop reads CASSLTLGGGYTF. Here the CDR3 DNA reads TGTGCCAGCAGTCTCACGCTCGGGGGGGGCTACACCTTC.

V usage is TRBV6-5 and J usage is TRBJ2-1, with 8 bases fitting TRBD2. Germline CDR1 and CDR2: MNHEY and SVGAGI. J was trimmed by 8 bases and V by 7 bases; bases with no gene match: 13. CDR3 size: 15 residues. CDR3 sequence (DNA): TGTGCCAGCATGATGGGTGGGACTAGGTTAGATGAGCAGTTCTTC. Protein: CASMMGGTRLDEQFF.

The V call is TRBV4-1, the J call TRBJ2-7; D is perhaps TRBD1 (5 bases). Germline V lookup: CDR1 MGHRA, CDR2 YSYEKL. The CDR3 is 15 residues long. Trimming stripped 3 bases from V and 4 bases from J, with 16 bases between. The chain's CDR3 is CASSQEPGIGYEQYF. The CDR3 bases are TGCGCCAGCAGCCAGGAGCCAGGGATCGGATACGAGCAGTACTTC.

The chain joins TRBV7-2 to TRBJ1-6; TRBD1 is a possible D gene (5 bases). This CDR3 is built from 15 residues. V gave up 5 bases and J gave up 10 bases, with 18 bases separating them. Germline lookup yields CDR1 SGHTA and CDR2 FQGNSA. The CDR3 loop reads CASSQRGEGNSPLHF. The CDR3, as DNA: TGTGCCAGCAGCCAGCGAGGGGAGGGAAACTCACCCCTCCACTTT. The whole variable domain, remainder taken from reference TRBV7-2 and TRBJ1-6, is GAGVSQSPSNKVTEKGKDVELRCDPISGHTALYWYRQSLGQGLEFLIYFQGNSAPDKSGLPSDRFSAERTGGSVSTLTIQRTQQEDSAVYLCASSQRGEGNSPLHFGNGTRLTVT.

The V call is TRBV28, the J call TRBJ1-1, with a weak D call TRBD1 (6 bases). Trimming pared 7 bases from V and 9 bases from J, leaving 12 bases between. The germline CDR1 and CDR2 sequences are MDHEN and SYDVKM. CDR3 length equals 11 residues. CDR3: CASIGRGKAFF. In DNA, the CDR3 is TGTGCCAGCATTGGCAGGGGAAAAGCTTTCTTT.

This chain links TRBV3-1 (or the pseudogene TRBV3-2) with TRBJ1-1; D may be TRBD1 (6 bases). Trimming left V 4 bases short and J 6 bases short, with 15 bases between. The germline gives CDR1 LGHDT, CDR2 YNNKEL (reference sequence). This CDR3 is built from 14 residues. The CDR3 DNA reads TGTGCCAGCAGCCTCCGGGGGGCTCCCCCTGAAGCTTTCTTT. Translated: CASSLRGAPPEAFF.

CDR3 coding DNA: TGTGCCAGCAGCTTAGTCTGGCCGGGGAACTATGGCTACACCTTC. Its protein product is CASSLVWPGNYGYTF. The chain uses TRBV11-2 and TRBJ1-2; D is unresolved. This CDR3 comprises 15 residues. Trimming took 1 base from V and 2 from J, leaving 11 bases between them. CDR1 SGHAT and CDR2 FQNNGV come from the germline V gene.

This chain links TRBV6-1 with TRBJ2-7; TRBD1 aligns across 10 bases. CDR1 MNHNS and CDR2 SASEGT come from the germline V gene. This CDR3 contains 16 residues. The junction had 7 bases not matched to a gene; V was cut back by 4 bases and J by 1 base. DNA of the CDR3: TGTGCCAGCAGTGTTGGAGGGACAGGGGTTTCCTACGAGCAGTACTTC. Translation: CASSVGGTGVSYEQYF.

This chain uses TRBV18 with TRBJ2-5; 9 nucleotides match TRBD1. The CDR3 loop spans 15 amino acids. Germline V gives CDR1 KGHSH, CDR2 LQKENI. V lost 3 bases and J lost 5; bases outside the gene matches: 7. This CDR3 is CASSPRTGAGETQYF. DNA for the CDR3: TGTGCCAGCTCACCCCGGACAGGGGCCGGGGAGACCCAGTACTTC.

The V call is TRBV28, the J call TRBJ2-2; the D gene is possibly TRBD2 (5 bases). Germline loops: CDR1 MDHEN, CDR2 SYDVKM. The V and J ends lost 3 bases and 2 bases respectively, with 13 bases between them. This CDR3 contains 16 residues. CDR3 in DNA: TGTGCCAGCAGTTTTTGGCCGGGAACAAACACCGGGGAGCTGTTTTTT. Amino acids: CASSFWPGTNTGELFF.

The rearrangement joins TRBV29-1 to TRBJ1-2, with TRBD1 matching 8 bases. Germline V gene sequence: CDR1 SQVTM, CDR2 ANQGSEA. V shed 7 bases, J shed 4 bases, and the junction held 8 bases outside the gene matches. The CDR3 loop spans 13 amino acids. The CDR3 protein is CSASDRGLYGYTF. As DNA, the CDR3 is TGCAGCGCATCAGACAGGGGCCTCTATGGCTACACCTTC.

The chain combines TRBV12-3 or TRBV12-4 with TRBJ2-7; TRBD1 matches at 10 bases. J lost 7 bases, V lost 7 bases, and 7 bases had no gene match. The CDR3 length is 13 residues. CDR3 nucleotide sequence: TGTGCCAGCACCCGACAGGGGGCGCGGGAGCAGTACTTC. As protein: CASTRQGAREQYF.

The chain couples TRBV7-9 to TRBJ1-6, with unresolved D. V was trimmed by 3 bases and J by 10 bases, leaving 16 bases between them. This CDR3 comprises 15 residues. CDR1 and CDR2 (germline): SEHNR, FQNEAQ (reference sequence). The CDR3 spells CASSFGSREGSPLHF. Here the CDR3 DNA reads TGTGCCAGCAGCTTCGGATCTCGGGAGGGCTCACCCCTCCACTTT.